This is a list of T cell receptor beta chains from one sample in a study of HIV-infected patients and healthy controls. TCRdb recomputed calls from the 5' RACE reads with MiXCR, one row per CDR3 protein. Among around 20,000 distinct CDR3 sequences listed, about 9% were seen once. The specimen was blood, collected during antiretroviral therapy. These receptors originate from an adult with HIV infection. Each CDR3 is given with its conserved first and last residue. D genes are given only for firm matches. Size values are once, few and many counts, or a class for expanded clones, and some rows have none.

abundance,j_gene,v_gene,d_gene,CDR3aa,CDR3nt
many,TRBJ2-7,TRBV7-9,TRBD1,CASSLSVDRGGYEQYF,TGTGCCAGCAGCTTATCCGTCGACAGGGGAGGCTACGAGCAGTACTTC
many,TRBJ1-2,TRBV6-5,.,CASSYAPTGGYTF,TGTGCCAGCAGTTACGCCCCGACAGGCGGCTACACCTTC
many,TRBJ1-1,TRBV7-9,.,CASSWEGAEAFF,TGTGCCAGCAGCTGGGAGGGTGCTGAAGCTTTCTTT
many,TRBJ2-1,TRBV27,TRBD2,CASSLSLAGTNEQFF,TGTGCCAGCAGTTTATCACTAGCGGGGACCAATGAGCAGTTCTTC
.,TRBJ2-5,TRBV5-1,TRBD1,CASSLWDRTQETQYF,TGCGCCAGCAGCTTATGGGACAGGACCCAAGAGACCCAGTACTTC
many,TRBJ1-5,TRBV4-1,.,CASSQVEGAGQPQHF,TGCGCCAGCAGCCAAGTCGAAGGGGCCGGTCAGCCCCAGCATTTT
many,TRBJ1-2,TRBV4-1,TRBD1,CASRQPGQGSGYTF,TGCGCCAGCAGGCAACCGGGACAGGGATCAGGCTACACCTTC
many,TRBJ2-3,TRBV11-2,.,CASSSRTDTQYF,TGTGCCAGCAGCTCCCGCACAGATACGCAGTATTTT
many,TRBJ2-7,TRBV6-6,TRBD2,CASSYSPGGSYEQYF,TGTGCCAGCAGTTACTCTCCCGGGGGGAGCTACGAGCAGTACTTC
.,TRBJ2-7,TRBV4-3,.,CASSQDPGRPLYEQYF,TGCGCCAGCAGCCAAGATCCTGGAAGGCCCCTTTACGAGCAGTACTTC
.,TRBJ2-1,TRBV20-1,TRBD2,CSARFSGSDYNEQFF,TGCAGTGCTAGATTTAGCGGGAGCGACTACAATGAGCAGTTCTTC
many,TRBJ2-5,TRBV9,TRBD2,CASSGGGQETQYF,TGTGCCAGCAGCGGCGGGGGTCAAGAGACCCAGTACTTC
many,TRBJ2-7,TRBV30,.,CAWSTSYEQYF,TGTGCCTGGAGTACCAGCTACGAGCAGTACTTC
many,TRBJ1-4,TRBV6-1,TRBD1,CASFKQGAVEKLFF,TGTGCCAGTTTTAAGCAGGGGGCGGTTGAAAAACTGTTTTTT
many,TRBJ2-6,TRBV6-5,TRBD2,CASSYPSGVGANVLTF,TGTGCCAGCAGTTACCCTAGCGGGGTCGGGGCCAACGTCCTGACTTTC
many,TRBJ1-2,TRBV9,.,CASSVGSAYGYTF,TGTGCCAGCAGCGTAGGGTCAGCCTATGGCTACACCTTC
many,TRBJ1-5,TRBV15,.,CATSFGHGNQPQHF,TGTGCCACCAGCTTCGGCCATGGCAATCAGCCCCAGCATTTT
many,TRBJ1-1,TRBV28,TRBD1,CASSKTGENTEAFF,TGTGCCAGCAGTAAGACAGGGGAGAACACTGAAGCTTTCTTT
few,TRBJ1-4,TRBV29-1,.,CSVVSGLQEKLFF,TGCAGCGTTGTTTCCGGCTTGCAGGAAAAACTGTTTTTT
many,TRBJ2-2,TRBV19,.,CASSSEAGELFF,TGTGCCAGTAGTAGCGAGGCCGGGGAGCTGTTTTTT
many,TRBJ1-1,TRBV7-6,.,CASSQTGEGTEAFF,TGTGCCAGCAGCCAGACAGGTGAGGGTACTGAAGCTTTCTTT
many,TRBJ2-7,TRBV11-2,TRBD2,CASRPTSGGHEQYF,TGTGCCAGCAGGCCTACTAGCGGGGGGCACGAGCAGTACTTC
many,TRBJ2-7,TRBV6-6,TRBD1,CASTWDSNYEQYF,TGTGCCAGCACCTGGGACAGCAACTACGAGCAGTACTTC
few,TRBJ2-7,TRBV27,.,CASSLQGMNEQYF,TGTGCCAGCAGTTTACAGGGGATGAACGAGCAGTACTTC
.,TRBJ1-3,TRBV3-1,.,CASSQDRGHSGNTIYF,TGTGCCAGCAGCCAAGATCGGGGGCACTCTGGAAACACCATATATTTT
many,TRBJ2-1,TRBV28,.,CASSLGGSYNEQFF,TGTGCCAGCAGTTTGGGAGGCTCCTACAATGAGCAGTTCTTC
many,TRBJ1-3,TRBV10-3,.,CAIGYRALSGNTIYF,TGTGCCATCGGCTACAGAGCCCTCTCTGGAAACACCATATATTTT
few,TRBJ1-6,TRBV28,.,CASSLGGSPLHF,TGTGCCAGCAGTTTAGGTGGCTCACCCCTCCACTTT
many,TRBJ2-1,TRBV25-1,TRBD2,CASSEPSGGYNEQFF,TGTGCCAGCAGTGAACCCAGCGGGGGATACAATGAGCAGTTCTTC
many,TRBJ1-2,TRBV10-3,TRBD1,CAISARDSTFYGYTF,TGTGCCATCAGTGCCCGGGACAGCACATTCTATGGCTACACCTTC
many,TRBJ1-2,TRBV12-3/TRBV12-4,.,CASSSGGYTF,TGTGCCAGCAGTTCTGGAGGCTACACCTTC
many,TRBJ1-1,TRBV7-2,TRBD1,CASSFHRGTGDTEAFF,TGTGCCAGCAGCTTCCACCGAGGGACAGGGGACACTGAAGCTTTCTTT
many,TRBJ1-5,TRBV28,.,CASSLYRQINQPQHF,TGTGCCAGCAGTTTATACAGACAGATCAATCAGCCCCAGCATTTT
many,TRBJ2-5,TRBV10-3,TRBD2,CAISDTGLEVVTETQYF,TGTGCCATCAGTGATACGGGACTAGAAGTAGTCACAGAGACCCAGTACTTC
many,TRBJ1-2,TRBV30,.,CAWSVGRPFNYGYTF,TGTGCCTGGAGTGTAGGCAGGCCCTTTAACTATGGCTACACCTTC
many,TRBJ2-7,TRBV27,.,CATQDISYEQYF,TGTGCCACCCAGGACATTAGCTACGAGCAGTACTTC
many,TRBJ2-5,TRBV27,TRBD1,CASSSWTGQETQYF,TGTGCCAGCAGTTCCTGGACAGGGCAAGAGACCCAGTACTTC
once,TRBJ2-7,TRBV6-5,.,CASSYGDTSYEQYF,TGTGCCAGCAGTTACGGGGACACTTCCTACGAGCAGTACTTC
many,TRBJ1-5,TRBV5-6,.,CASSLAPGKPQHF,TGTGCCAGCAGCTTGGCTCCGGGTAAGCCCCAGCATTTT
many,TRBJ1-5,TRBV5-5,.,CASSLGVNQPQHF,TGTGCCAGCAGCTTGGGGGTTAATCAGCCCCAGCATTTT
many,TRBJ2-5,TRBV18,.,CASSPSGTEETQYF,TGTGCCAGCTCACCGTCCGGGACTGAAGAGACCCAGTACTTC
many,TRBJ1-3,TRBV30,.,CAWMGISGNTIYF,TGTGCCTGGATGGGCATCTCTGGAAACACCATATATTTT
many,TRBJ1-5,TRBV7-2,TRBD1,CASSPRTGGNQPQHF,TGTGCCAGCAGCCCCCGGACAGGGGGAAATCAGCCCCAGCATTTT